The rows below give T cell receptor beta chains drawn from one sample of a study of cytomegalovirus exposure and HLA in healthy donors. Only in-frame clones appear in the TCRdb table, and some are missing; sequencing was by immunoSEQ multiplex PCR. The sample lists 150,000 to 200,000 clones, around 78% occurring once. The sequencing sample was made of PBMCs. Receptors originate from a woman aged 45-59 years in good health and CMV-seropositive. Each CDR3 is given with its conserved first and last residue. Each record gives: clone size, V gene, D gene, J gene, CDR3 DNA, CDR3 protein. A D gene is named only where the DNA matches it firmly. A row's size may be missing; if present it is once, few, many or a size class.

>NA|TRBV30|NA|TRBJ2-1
TGTGCCTGGAGCGACACCCCGGGACTGTCCGGAGGGGAGCAGTTCTTC
CAWSDTPGLSGGEQFF
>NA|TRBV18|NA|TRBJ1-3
TGTGCCAGCTCACCGCGGCAGCGCAGCTCTGGAAACACCATATATTTT
CASSPRQRSSGNTIYF
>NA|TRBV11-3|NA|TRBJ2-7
TGTGCCAGCAGCTTGGAGGGCCCGAGCTCCTACGAGCAGTACTTC
CASSLEGPSSYEQYF
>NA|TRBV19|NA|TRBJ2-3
TGTGCCAGTAATGGCGGAATCACAGATACGCAGTATTTT
CASNGGITDTQYF
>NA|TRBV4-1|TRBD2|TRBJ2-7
TGCGCCAGCAGCCCCCCGGGACTAGCGGGACAGTACTTC
CASSPPGLAGQYF
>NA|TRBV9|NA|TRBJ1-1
TGTGCCAGCAGCGTAGGGGGCTCCATCACTGAAGCTTTCTTT
CASSVGGSITEAFF
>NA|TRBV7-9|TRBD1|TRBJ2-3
TGTGCCAGCAGCCCGGGACAGGGGGTGGGAGATACGCAGTATTTT
CASSPGQGVGDTQYF
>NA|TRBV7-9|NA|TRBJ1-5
TGTGCCAGCAGCTTAGCAGGGGATCAGCCCCAGCATTTT
CASSLAGDQPQHF
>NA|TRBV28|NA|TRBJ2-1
TGTGCCAGCAGTTTCGGGGTGCGAAGCAACGAGCAGTTCTTC
CASSFGVRSNEQFF
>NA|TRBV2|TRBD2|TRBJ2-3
TGTGCCAGCAGCCAACACGGGATCCAACTAGCGGGAGGCTTAAAATCGAATACGCAGTATTTT
CASSQHGIQLAGGLKSNTQYF
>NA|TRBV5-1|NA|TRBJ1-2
TGCGCCAGCAGCTTGGACACCCACTATGGCTACACCTTC
CASSLDTHYGYTF
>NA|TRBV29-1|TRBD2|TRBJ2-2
TGCAGCGTTGAGACTAGCGGCGCGGGCGGGGAGCTGTTTTTT
CSVETSGAGGELFF
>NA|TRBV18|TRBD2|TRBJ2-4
TGTGCCAGCTCACCTCGGGGTAGCGGGAGAGACTGGGCCAAAAACATTCAGTACTTC
CASSPRGSGRDWAKNIQYF
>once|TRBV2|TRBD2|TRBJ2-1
TGTGCCAGCAAGCGGGACGGAGGTGGGCAGTTCTTC
CASKRDGGGQFF
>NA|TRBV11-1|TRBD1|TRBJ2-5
TGTGCCAGCAGCTTAGCGGACAGGGGTTGGGAGACCCAGTACTTC
CASSLADRGWETQYF
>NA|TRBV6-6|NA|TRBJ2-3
TGTGCCAGCGGGGGCCTGGCAGGACGCAGCACAGATACGCAGTATTTT
CASGGLAGRSTDTQYF
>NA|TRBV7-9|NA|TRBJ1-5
TGTTCCAGCAGCGAACAGGATAATCAGCCCCAGCATTTT
CSSSEQDNQPQHF
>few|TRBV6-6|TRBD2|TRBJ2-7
TGTGCCAGCAGTTACTCGGCGGGGGAAAAGCAGTACTTC
CASSYSAGEKQYF
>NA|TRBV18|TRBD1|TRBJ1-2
TGTGCCAGCTCAAGGGACAGCTATGGCTACACCTTC
CASSRDSYGYTF
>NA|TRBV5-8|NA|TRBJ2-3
TGTGCCAGCAGCTTTAAACTAGCAGCTAGCACAGATACGCAGTATTTT
CASSFKLAASTDTQYF
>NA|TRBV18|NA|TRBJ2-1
TGTGCCAGCTCACCGACTACCAGCTCCTACAATGAGCAGTTCTTC
CASSPTTSSYNEQFF
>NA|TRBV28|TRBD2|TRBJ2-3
TGTGCCAGCAGTTTCGGCGGGAGGGCCGGAGATACGCAGTATTTT
CASSFGGRAGDTQYF
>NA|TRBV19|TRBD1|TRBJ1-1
TGTGCCAGTACCCCACGACAGGGGGCTGGAGCTTTCTTT
CASTPRQGAGAFF
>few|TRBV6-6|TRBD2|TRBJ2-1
TGTGCCAGCGTTTGGGGGGGGGAGAACAATGAGCAGTTCTTC
CASVWGGENNEQFF
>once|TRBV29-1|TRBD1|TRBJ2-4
TGCAGCGCCCGAGGACAGGCCCAAAACATTCAGTACTTC
CSARGQAQNIQYF
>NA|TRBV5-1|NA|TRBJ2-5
TGCGCCAGCAATGAGGGAGAGACCCAGTACTTC
CASNEGETQYF
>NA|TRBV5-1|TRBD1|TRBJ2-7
TGCGCCAGCAGCTTAAGTCTCTATCCGGGACAGGGGAGCTCCTACGAGCAGTACTTC
CASSLSLYPGQGSSYEQYF
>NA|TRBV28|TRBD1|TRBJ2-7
TGTGCCAGCAGTTTAATAGGGGGCCGGAACGAGCAGTACTTC
CASSLIGGRNEQYF
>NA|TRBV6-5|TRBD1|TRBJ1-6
TGTGCCAGCAGTTGGGGACAGGGATCACCCCTCCACTTT
CASSWGQGSPLHF
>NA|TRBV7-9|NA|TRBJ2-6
TGTGCCAGCAGCCCCACCGGGTACTCTGGGGCCAACGGCCTGACTTTC
CASSPTGYSGANGLTF
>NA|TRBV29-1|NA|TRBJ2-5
TGCAGCGTTGAGGGGCCGGAGGGCTTGTCAGAGACCCAGTACTTC
CSVEGPEGLSETQYF
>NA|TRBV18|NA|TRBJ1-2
TGTGCCAGCTCAGCGGACAGATCCCCGTATGGCTACACCTTC
CASSADRSPYGYTF
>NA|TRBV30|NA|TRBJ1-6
TGTGCCTGGAGTGTACCCGGGGGGACGAATTCACCCCTCCACTTT
CAWSVPGGTNSPLHF
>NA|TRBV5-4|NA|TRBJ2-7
TGTGCCAGCAGCATCGGATCCGGGTACGAGCAGTACTTC
CASSIGSGYEQYF
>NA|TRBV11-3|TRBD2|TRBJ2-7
TGTGCCAGCAGGGTTACTAGCGGAGCTTACGAGCAGTACTTC
CASRVTSGAYEQYF
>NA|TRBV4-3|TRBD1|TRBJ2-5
TGCGCCAGCAGCCAAGAAGGGACAGGGGAAGAGACCCAGTACTTC
CASSQEGTGEETQYF
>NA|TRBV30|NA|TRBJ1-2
TGTGCCGGGGGACAAATTTTCTATGGCTACACCTTC
CAGGQIFYGYTF
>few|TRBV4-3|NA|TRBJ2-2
TGCGCCAGCAGCCAAGTAGAGTCTATCACCGGGGAGCTGTTTTTT
CASSQVESITGELFF